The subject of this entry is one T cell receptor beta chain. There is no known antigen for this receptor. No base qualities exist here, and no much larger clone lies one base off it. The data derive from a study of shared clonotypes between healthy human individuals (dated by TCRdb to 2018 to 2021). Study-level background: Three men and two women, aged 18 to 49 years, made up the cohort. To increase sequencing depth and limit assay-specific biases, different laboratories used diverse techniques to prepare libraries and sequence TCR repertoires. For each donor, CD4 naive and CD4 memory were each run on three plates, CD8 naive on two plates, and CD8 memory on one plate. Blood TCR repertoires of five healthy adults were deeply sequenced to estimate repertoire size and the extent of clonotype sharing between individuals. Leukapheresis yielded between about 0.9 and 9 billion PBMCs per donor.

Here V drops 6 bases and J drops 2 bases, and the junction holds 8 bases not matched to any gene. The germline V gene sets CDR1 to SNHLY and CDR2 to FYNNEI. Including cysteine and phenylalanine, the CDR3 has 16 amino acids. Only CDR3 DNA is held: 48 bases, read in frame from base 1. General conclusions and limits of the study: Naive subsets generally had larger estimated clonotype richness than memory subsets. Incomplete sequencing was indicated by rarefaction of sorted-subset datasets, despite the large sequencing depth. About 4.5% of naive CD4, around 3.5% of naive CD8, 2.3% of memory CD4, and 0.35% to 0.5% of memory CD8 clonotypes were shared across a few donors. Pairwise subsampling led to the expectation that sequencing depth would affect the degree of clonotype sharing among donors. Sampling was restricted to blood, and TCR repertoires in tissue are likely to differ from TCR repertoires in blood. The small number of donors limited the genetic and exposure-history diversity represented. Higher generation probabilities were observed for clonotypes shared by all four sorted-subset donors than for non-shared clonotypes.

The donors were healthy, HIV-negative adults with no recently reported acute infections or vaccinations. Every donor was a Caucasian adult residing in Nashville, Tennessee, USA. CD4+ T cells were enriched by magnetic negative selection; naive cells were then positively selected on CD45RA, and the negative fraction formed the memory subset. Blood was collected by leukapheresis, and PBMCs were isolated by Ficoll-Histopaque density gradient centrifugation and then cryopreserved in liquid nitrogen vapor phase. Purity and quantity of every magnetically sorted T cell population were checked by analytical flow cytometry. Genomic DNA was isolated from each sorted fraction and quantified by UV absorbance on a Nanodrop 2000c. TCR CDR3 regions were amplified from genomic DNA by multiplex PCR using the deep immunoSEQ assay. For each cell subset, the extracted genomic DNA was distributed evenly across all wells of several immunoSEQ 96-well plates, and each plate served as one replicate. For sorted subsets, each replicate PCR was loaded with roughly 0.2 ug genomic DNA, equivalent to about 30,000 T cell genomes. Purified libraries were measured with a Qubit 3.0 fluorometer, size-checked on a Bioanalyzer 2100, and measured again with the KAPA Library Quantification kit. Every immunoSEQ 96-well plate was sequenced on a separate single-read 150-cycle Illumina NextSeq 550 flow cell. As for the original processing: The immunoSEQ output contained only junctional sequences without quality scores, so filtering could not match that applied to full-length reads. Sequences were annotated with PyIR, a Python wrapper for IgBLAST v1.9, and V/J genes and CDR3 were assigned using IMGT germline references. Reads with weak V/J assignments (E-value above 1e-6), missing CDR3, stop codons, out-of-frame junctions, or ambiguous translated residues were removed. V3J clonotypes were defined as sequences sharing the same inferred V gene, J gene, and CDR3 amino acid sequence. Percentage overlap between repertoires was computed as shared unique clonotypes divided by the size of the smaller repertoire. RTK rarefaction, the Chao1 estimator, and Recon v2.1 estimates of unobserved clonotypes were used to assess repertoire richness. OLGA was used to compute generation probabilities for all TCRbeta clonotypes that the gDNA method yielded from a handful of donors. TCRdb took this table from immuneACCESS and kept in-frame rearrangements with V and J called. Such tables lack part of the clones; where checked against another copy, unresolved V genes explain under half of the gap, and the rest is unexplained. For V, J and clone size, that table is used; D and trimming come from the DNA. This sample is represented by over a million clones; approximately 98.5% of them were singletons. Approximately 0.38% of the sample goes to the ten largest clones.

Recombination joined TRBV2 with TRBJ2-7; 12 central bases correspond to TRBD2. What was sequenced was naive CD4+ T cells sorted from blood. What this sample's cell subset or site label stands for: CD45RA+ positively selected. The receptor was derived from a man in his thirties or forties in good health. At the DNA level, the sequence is TGTGCCAGCAGAGAACGACTAGCGGGAGAGACCTACGAGCAGTACTTC. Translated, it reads CASRERLAGETYEQYF.